This T cell receptor (beta chain) was captured in a study of blood T cell repertoires in COVID-19. Study context: Samples came from the United States, Italy and Spain, spanning acute and convalescent COVID-19.

The germline gives CDR1 SGHTA, CDR2 FQGNSA. V shed 3 bases and J 6 bases; nucleotides not matched to a gene: 5. CDR3 length: 14 residues. Everyone who took part was 18 to 89 years old, and they came from about two dozen US areas. Symptom resolution, clearance, or two negative PCRs marked donors in Cohort 3 as recovered. The protocol was immunoSEQ multiplex PCR, while the TCRdb copy is restricted to in-frame clones and leaves out a portion. The data hold around 250,000 clones, with more than 70% observed a single time. The sample was PBMCs or T cells enriched from blood (not recorded which). This receptor was identified in a woman between 45 and 60 years old who had recovered from COVID-19. This sequence joins TRBV7-2 and TRBJ1-5, with TRBD1 matching over 7 bases. CDR3 nucleotide sequence: TGTGCCAGCAGCTTGTCAGGGGGGAGTCAGCCCCAGCATTTT. This encodes CASSLSGGSQPQHF.